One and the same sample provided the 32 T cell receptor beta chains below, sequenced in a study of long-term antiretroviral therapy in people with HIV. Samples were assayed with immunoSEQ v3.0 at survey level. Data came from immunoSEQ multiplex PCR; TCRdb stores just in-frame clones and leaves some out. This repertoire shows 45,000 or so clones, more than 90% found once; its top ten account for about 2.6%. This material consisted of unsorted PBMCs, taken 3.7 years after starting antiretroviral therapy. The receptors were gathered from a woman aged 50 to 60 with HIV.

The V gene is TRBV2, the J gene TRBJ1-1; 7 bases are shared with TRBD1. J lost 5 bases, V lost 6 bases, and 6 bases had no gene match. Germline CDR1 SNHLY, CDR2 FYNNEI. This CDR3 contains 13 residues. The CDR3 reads CASSSGGRTEAFF. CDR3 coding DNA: TGTGCCAGCAGCTCAGGGGGGCGGACTGAAGCTTTCTTT.

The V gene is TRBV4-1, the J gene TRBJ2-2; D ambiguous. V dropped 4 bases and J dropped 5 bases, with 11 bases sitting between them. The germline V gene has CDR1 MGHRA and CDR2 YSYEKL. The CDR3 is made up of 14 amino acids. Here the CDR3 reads CASSPLERTGELFF. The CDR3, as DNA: TGCGCCAGCAGCCCCCTTGAAAGGACCGGGGAGCTGTTTTTT.

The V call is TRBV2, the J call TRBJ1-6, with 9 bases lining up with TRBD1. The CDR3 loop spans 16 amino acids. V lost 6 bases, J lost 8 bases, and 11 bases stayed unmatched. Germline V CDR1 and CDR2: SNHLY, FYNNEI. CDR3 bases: TGTGCCAGCAGCGGCGGAGACAGGGGGGTCGATTCACCCCTCCACTTT. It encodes CASSGGDRGVDSPLHF.

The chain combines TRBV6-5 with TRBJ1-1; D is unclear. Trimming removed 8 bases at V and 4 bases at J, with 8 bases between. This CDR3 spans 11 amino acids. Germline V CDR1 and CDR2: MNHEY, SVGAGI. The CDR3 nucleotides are TGTGCCAGCTGCACGGGCACTGAAGCTTTCTTT. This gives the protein CASCTGTEAFF.

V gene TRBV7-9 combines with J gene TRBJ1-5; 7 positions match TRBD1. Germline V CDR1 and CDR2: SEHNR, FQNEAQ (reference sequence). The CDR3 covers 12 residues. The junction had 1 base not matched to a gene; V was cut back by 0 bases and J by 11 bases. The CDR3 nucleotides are TGTGCCAGCAGCTTAGCTGACAGGGCCCAGCATTTT. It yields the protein CASSLADRAQHF.

This chain's CDR3 is CASSLANPAQAFF. The DNA of the CDR3 is TGCGCCAGCAGCTTGGCCAACCCCGCTCAAGCTTTCTTT. V is TRBV5-1 and J is TRBJ1-1; D gene unclear. V was shortened by 0 bases and J by 9 bases, with 12 bases between the two germline ends. This CDR3 has 13 amino acids. Per germline, CDR1 SGHRS and CDR2 YFSETQ.

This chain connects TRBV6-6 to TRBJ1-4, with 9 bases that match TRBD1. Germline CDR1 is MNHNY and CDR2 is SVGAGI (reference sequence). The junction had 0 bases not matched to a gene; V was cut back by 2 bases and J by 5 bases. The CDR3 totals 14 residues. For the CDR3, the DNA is TGTGCCAGCAGTTACGGACAGGGGAATGAAAAACTGTTTTTT. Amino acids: CASSYGQGNEKLFF.

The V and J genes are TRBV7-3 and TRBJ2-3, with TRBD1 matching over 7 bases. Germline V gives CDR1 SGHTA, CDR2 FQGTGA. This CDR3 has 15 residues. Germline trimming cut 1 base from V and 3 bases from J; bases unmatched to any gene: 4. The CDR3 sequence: CASSLNRGETDTQYF. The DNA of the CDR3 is TGTGCCAGCAGCTTAAACAGGGGCGAGACAGATACGCAGTATTTT.

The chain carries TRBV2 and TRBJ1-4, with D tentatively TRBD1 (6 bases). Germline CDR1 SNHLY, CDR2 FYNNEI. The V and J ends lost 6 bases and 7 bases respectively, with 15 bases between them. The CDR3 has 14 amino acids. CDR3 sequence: CASRLDRMGEKLFF. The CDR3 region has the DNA TGTGCCAGCAGGCTCGACAGGATGGGTGAAAAACTGTTTTTT.

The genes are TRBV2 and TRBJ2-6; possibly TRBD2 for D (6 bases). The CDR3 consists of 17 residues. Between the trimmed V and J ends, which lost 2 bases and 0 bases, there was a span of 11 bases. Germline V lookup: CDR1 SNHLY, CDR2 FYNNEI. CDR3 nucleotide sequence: TGTGCCAGCAGTGAACGGGACTGGCCCTCTGGGGCCAACGTCCTGACTTTC. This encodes CASSERDWPSGANVLTF.

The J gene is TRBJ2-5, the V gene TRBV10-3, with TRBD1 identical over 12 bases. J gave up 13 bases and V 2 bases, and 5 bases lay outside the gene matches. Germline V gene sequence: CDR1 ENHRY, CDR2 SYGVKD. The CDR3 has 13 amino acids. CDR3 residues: CAISENPGQGAYF. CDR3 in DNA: TGTGCCATCAGTGAGAATCCGGGACAGGGGGCGTACTTC.

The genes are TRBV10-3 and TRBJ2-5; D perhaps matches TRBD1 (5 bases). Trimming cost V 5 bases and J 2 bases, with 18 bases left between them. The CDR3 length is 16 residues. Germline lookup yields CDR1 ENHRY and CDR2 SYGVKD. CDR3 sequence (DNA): TGTGCCATCAGTACTTCAAAGGATAACAGGCAAGAGACCCAGTACTTC. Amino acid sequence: CAISTSKDNRQETQYF.

The DNA of the CDR3 is TGTGCCAGCAGCCGGGGTGGGGGCCCTATCTATGGCTACACCTTC. Translated: CASSRGGGPIYGYTF. V and J are TRBV7-2 and TRBJ1-2; perhaps TRBD1 as D (6 bases). CDR1 is SGHTA and CDR2 is FQGNSA in the germline V gene. CDR3 length equals 15 residues. Trimming left V 5 bases short and J 4 bases short, with 17 bases between.

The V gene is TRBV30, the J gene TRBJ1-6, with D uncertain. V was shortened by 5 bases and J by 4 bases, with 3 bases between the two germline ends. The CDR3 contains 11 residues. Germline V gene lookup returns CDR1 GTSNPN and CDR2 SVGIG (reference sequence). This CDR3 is CAWGYNSPLHF. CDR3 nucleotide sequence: TGTGCCTGGGGGTATAATTCACCCCTCCACTTT.

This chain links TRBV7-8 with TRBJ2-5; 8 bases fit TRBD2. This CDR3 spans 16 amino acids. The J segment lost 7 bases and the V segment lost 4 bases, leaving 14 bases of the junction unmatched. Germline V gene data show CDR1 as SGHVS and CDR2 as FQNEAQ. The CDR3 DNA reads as TGTGCCAGCAGCTCGGGGGGGCAGGGACCCCATATGACCCAGTACTTC. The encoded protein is CASSSGGQGPHMTQYF. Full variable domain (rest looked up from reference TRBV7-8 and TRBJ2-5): GAGVSQSPRYKVAKRGQDVALRCDPISGHVSLFWYQQALGQGPEFLTYFQNEAQLDKSGLPSDRFFAERPEGSVSTLKIQRTQQEDSAVYLCASSSGGQGPHMTQYFGPGTRLLVL.

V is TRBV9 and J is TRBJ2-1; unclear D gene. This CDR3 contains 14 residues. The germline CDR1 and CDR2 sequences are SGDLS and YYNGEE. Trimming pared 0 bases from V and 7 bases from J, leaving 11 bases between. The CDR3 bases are TGTGCCAGCAGCGTAGTCACATCCGTGAATGAGCAGTTCTTC. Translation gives CASSVVTSVNEQFF.

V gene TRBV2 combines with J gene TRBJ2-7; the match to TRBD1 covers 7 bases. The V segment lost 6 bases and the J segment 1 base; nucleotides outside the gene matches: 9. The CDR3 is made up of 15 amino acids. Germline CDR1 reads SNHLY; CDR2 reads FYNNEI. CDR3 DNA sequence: TGTGCCAGCAGGGTCACAAGGACAGGTTCCTACGAGCAGTACTTC. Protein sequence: CASRVTRTGSYEQYF.

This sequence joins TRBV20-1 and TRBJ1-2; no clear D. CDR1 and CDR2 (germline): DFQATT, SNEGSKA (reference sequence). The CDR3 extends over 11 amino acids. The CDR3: CSPTTNYGYTF. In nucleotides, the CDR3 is TGCAGCCCGACAACTAACTATGGCTACACCTTC.

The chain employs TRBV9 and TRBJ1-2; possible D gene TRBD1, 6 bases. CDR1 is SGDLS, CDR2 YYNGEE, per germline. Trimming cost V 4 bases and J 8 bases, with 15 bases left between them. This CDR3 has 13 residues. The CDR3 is CASSTTGTNGYTF. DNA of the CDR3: TGTGCCAGCAGCACGACCGGGACAAACGGCTACACCTTC.

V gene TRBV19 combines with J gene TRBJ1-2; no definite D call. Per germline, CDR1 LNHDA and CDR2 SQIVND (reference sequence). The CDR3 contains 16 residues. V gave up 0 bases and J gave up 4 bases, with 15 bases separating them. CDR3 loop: CASSIDLDHPVYGYTF. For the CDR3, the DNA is TGTGCCAGTAGTATAGATCTGGACCATCCGGTCTATGGCTACACCTTC.

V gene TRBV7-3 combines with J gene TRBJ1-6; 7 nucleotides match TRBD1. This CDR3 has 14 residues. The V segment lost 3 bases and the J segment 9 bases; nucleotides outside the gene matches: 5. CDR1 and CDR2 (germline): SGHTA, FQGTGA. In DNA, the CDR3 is TGTGCCAGCAGCTTCGGAGGGGGCGGTTCACCCCTCCACTTT. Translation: CASSFGGGGSPLHF. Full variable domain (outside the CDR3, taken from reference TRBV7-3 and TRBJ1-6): GAGVSQTPSNKVTEKGKYVELRCDPISGHTALYWYRQSLGQGPEFLIYFQGTGAADDSGLPNDRFFAVRPEGSVSTLKIQRTERGDSAVYLCASSFGGGGSPLHFGNGTRLTVT.

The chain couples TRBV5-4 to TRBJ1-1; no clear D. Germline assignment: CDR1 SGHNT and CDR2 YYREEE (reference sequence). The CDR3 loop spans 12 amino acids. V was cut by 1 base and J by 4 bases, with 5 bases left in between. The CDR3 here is CASSLSGTEAFF. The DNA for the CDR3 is TGTGCCAGCAGCTTGTCGGGCACTGAAGCTTTCTTT.

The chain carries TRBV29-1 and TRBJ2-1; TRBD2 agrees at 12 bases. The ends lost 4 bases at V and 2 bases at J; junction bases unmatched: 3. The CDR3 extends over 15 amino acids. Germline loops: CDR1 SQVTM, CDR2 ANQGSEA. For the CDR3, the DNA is TGCAGCGTTGGAGGACTAGCGGGGCCCTACAATGAGCAGTTCTTC. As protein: CSVGGLAGPYNEQFF.

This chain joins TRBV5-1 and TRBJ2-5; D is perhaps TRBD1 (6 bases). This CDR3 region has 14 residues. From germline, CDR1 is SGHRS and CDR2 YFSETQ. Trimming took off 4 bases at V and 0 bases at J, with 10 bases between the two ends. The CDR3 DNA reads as TGCGCCAGCAGCACCCAGGGGCACCAAGAGACCCAGTACTTC. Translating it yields CASSTQGHQETQYF.

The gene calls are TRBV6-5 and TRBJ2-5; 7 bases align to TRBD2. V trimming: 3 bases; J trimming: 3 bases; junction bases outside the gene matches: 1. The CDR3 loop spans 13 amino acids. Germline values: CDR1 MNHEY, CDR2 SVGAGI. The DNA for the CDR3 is TGTGCCAGCAGTTATCTAGCGGAAGAGACCCAGTACTTC. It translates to CASSYLAEETQYF.

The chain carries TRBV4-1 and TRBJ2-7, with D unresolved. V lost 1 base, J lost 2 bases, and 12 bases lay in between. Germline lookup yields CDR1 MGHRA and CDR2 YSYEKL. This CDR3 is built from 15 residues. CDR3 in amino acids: CASSQARFGTYEQYF. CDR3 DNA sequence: TGCGCCAGCAGCCAAGCCCGGTTTGGCACCTACGAGCAGTACTTC.

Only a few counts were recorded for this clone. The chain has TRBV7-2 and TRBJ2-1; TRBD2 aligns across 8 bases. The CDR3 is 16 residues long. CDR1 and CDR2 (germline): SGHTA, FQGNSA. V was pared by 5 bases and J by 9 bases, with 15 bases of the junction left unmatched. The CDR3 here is CASSQRGLAQVGEQFF. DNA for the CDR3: TGTGCCAGCAGCCAAAGAGGACTAGCCCAAGTGGGTGAGCAGTTCTTC.

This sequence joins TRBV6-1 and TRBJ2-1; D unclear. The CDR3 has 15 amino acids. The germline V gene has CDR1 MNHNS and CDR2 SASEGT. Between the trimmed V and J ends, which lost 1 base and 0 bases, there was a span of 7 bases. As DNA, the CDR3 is TGTGCCAGCAGTGAAGGGTTTAGCTCCTACAATGAGCAGTTCTTC. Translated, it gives CASSEGFSSYNEQFF.

DNA of the CDR3: TGCGCCAGCAGCCAAGATAAGTTTTTGAGCGGGGACACCGGGGAGCTGTTTTTT. Its translation is CASSQDKFLSGDTGELFF. The chain employs TRBV4-3 and TRBJ2-2; 7 nucleotides agree with TRBD2. Trimming cost V 0 bases and J 3 bases; bases outside gene matches: 10. CDR3 size: 18 residues. In germline, CDR1 is LGHNA, CDR2 YSLEER.

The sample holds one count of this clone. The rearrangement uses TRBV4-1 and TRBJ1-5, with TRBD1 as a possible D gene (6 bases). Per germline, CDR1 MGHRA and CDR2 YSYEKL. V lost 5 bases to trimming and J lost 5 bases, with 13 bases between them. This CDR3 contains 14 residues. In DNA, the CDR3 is TGCGCCAGCAGCGAGGTACAGGGTCATCAGCCCCAGCATTTT. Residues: CASSEVQGHQPQHF.

The DNA for the CDR3 is TGCGCCAGCAGCGGGGGAGGCACTGAAGCTTTCTTT. Translation: CASSGGGTEAFF. V gene TRBV5-1 combines with J gene TRBJ1-1, with D possibly matching TRBD1 (5 bases). The CDR3 extends over 12 amino acids. Trimming took off 4 bases at V and 4 bases at J, with 8 bases between the two ends. The germline CDR1 and CDR2 sequences are SGHRS and YFSETQ.

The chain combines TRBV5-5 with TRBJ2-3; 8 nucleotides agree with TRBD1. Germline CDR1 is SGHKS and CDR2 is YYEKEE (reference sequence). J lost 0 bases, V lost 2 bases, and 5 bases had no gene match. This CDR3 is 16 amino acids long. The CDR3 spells CASSLRDRRSTDTQYF. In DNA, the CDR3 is TGTGCCAGCAGCTTACGGGACAGGCGAAGCACAGATACGCAGTATTTT.